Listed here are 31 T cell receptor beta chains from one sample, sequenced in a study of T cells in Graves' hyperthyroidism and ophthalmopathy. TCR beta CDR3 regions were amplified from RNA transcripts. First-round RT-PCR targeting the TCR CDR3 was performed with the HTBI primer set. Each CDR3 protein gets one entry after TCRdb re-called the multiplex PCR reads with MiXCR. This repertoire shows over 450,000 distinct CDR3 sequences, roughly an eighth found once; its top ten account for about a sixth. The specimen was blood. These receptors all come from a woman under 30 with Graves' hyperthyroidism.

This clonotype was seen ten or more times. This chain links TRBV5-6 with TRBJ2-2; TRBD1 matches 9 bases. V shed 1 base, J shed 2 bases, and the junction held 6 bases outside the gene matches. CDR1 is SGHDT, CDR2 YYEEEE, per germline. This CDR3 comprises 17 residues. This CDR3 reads CASSLRGTGRNTGELFF. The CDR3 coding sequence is TGTGCCAGCAGCTTGAGGGGGACAGGGCGAAACACCGGGGAGCTGTTTTTT. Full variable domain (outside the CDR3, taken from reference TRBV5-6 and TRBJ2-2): DAGVTQSPTHLIKTRGQQVTLRCSPKSGHDTVSWYQQALGQGPQFIFQYYEEEERQRGNFPDRFSGHQFPNYSSELNVNALLLGDSALYLCASSLRGTGRNTGELFFGEGSRLTVL.

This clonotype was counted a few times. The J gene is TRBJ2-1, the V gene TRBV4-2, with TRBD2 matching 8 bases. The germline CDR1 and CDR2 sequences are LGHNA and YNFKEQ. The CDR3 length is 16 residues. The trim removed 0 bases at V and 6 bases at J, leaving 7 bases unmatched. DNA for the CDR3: TGTGCCAGCAGCCAAGATCCAGCTAGCGGGCCCAATGAGCAGTTCTTC. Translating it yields CASSQDPASGPNEQFF.

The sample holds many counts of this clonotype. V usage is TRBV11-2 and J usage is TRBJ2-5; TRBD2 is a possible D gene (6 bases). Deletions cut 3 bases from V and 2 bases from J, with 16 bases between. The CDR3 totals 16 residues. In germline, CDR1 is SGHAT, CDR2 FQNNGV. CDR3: CASSFSAGRHQETQYF. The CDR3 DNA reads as TGTGCCAGCAGCTTTTCTGCGGGGAGGCATCAAGAGACCCAGTACTTC.

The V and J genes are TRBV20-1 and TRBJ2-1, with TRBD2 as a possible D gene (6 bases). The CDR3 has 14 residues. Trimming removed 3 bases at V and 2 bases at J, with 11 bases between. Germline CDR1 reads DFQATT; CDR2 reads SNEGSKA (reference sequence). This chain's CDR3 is CSASRRDPYNEQFF. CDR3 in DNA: TGCAGTGCTAGCAGGCGGGACCCCTACAATGAGCAGTTCTTC.

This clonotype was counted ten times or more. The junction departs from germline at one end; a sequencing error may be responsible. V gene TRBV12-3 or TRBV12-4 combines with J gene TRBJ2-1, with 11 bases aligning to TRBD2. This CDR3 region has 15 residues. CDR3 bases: TGTGCCAGCAATTTACTAGCGGGAGCTGACAATGAGCAGTTCTTC. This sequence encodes CASNLLAGADNEQFF.

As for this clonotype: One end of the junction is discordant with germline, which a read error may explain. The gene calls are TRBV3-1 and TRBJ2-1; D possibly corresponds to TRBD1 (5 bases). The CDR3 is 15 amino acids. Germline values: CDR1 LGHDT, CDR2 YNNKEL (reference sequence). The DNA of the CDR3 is TGTGCCAGCAGCCAAGGGGGCGGCAGGGTTAATGGGCAGTTCTTC. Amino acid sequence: CASSQGGGRVNGQFF.

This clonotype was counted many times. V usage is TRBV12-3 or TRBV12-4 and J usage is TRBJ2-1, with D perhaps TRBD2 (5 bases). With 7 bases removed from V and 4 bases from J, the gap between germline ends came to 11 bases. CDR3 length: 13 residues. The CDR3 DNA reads TGTGCCAGCACCCTAGGAGGTTACAATGAGCAGTTCTTC. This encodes CASTLGGYNEQFF.

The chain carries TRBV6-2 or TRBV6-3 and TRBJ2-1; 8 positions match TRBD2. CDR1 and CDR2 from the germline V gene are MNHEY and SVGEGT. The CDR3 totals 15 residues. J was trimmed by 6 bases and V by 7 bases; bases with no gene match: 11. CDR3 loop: CASTRFLAGSNEQFF. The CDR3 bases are TGTGCCAGCACCCGATTCCTAGCGGGTAGCAATGAGCAGTTCTTC.

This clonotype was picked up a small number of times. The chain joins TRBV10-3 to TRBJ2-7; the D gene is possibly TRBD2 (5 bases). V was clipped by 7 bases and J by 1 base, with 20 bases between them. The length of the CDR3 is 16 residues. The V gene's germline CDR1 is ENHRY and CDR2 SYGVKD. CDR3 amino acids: CAITRHTAGESYEQYF. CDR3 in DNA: TGTGCCATCACCCGTCATACCGCCGGGGAATCCTACGAGCAGTACTTC.

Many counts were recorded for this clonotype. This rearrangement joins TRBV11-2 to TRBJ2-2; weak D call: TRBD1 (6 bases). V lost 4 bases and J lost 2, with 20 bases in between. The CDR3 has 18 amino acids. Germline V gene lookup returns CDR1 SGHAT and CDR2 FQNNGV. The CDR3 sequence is CASSWGHRIAPNTGELFF. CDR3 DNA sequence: TGTGCCAGCAGCTGGGGACACCGAATAGCTCCAAACACCGGGGAGCTGTTTTTT.

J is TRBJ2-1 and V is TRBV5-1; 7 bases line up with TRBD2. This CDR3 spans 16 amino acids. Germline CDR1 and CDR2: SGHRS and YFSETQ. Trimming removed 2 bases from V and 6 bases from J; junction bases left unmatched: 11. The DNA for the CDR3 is TGCGCCAGCAGCTTTGTGACAGCGGGGCGTCCCAATGAGCAGTTCTTC. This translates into CASSFVTAGRPNEQFF. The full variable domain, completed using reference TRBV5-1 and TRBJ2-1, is KAGVTQTPRYLIKTRGQQVTLSCSPISGHRSVSWYQQTPGQGLQFLFEYFSETQRNKGNFPGRFSGRQFSNSRSEMNVSTLELGDSALYLCASSFVTAGRPNEQFFGPGTRLTVL.

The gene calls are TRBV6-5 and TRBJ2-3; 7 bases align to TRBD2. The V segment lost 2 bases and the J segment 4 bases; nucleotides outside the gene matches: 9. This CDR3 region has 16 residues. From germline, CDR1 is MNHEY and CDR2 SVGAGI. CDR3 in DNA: TGTGCCAGCAGTTACGTCCGCGGGAGTAGCGCAGATACGCAGTATTTT. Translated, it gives CASSYVRGSSADTQYF.

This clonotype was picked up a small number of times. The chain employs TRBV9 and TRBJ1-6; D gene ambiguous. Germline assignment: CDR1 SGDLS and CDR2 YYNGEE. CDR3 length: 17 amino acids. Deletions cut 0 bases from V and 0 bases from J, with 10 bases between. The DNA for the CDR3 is TGTGCCAGCAGCGTAGGAGGAATAAGCTCCTATAATTCACCCCTCCACTTT. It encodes CASSVGGISSYNSPLHF.

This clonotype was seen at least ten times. CDR3 amino acids: CASSPRTGAAGELFF. For the CDR3, the DNA is TGCGCCAGCAGCCCCCGGACAGGTGCTGCCGGGGAGCTGTTTTTT. This chain links TRBV5-1 with TRBJ2-2; the match to TRBD1 covers 7 bases. Germline V CDR1 and CDR2: SGHRS, YFSETQ. The CDR3 runs 15 residues. With V trimmed by 4 bases and J by 6 bases, 9 bases remained unmatched.

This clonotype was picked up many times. This CDR3 is CASSPPDLHTEAFF. CDR3 nucleotides: TGTGCCAGCAGCCCACCGGATCTCCACACTGAAGCTTTCTTT. The chain joins TRBV11-2 to TRBJ1-1; D gene ambiguous. V shed 5 bases and J shed 3 bases, with 13 bases lying between them. CDR1 is SGHAT and CDR2 is FQNNGV in the germline V gene. There are 14 residues in the CDR3.

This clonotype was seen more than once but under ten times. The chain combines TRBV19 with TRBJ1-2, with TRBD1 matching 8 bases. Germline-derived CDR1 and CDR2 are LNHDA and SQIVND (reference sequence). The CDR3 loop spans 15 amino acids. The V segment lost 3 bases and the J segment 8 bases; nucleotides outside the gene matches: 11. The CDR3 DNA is TGTGCCAGTAGTATCGAGGTGACAGGGGCACGGGGCTACACCTTC. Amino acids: CASSIEVTGARGYTF.

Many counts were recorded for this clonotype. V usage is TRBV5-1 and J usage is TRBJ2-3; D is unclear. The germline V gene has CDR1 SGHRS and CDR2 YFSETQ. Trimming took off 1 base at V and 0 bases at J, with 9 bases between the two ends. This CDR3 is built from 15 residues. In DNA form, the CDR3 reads TGCGCCAGCAGCTTGACATATGGCAGCACAGATACGCAGTATTTT. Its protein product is CASSLTYGSTDTQYF.

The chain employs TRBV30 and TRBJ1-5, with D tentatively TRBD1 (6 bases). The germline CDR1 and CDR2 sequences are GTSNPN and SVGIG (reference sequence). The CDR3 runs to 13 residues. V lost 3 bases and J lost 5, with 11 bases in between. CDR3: CAWSDRKDQPQHF. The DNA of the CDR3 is TGTGCCTGGAGCGACAGGAAAGATCAGCCCCAGCATTTT.

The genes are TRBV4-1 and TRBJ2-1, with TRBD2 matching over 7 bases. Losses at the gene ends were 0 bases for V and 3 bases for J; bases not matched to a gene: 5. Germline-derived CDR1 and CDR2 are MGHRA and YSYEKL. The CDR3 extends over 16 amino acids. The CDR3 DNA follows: TGCGCCAGCAGCCAAGATGGGGGGGACTACTACAATGAGCAGTTCTTC. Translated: CASSQDGGDYYNEQFF.

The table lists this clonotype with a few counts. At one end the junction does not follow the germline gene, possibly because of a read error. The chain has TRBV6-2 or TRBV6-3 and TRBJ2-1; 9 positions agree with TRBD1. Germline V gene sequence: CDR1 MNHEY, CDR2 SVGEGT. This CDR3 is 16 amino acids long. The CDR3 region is CVSTNTGTGSRNEQFF. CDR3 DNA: TGTGTCAGCACCAACACCGGGACAGGGTCTCGGAATGAGCAGTTCTTC.

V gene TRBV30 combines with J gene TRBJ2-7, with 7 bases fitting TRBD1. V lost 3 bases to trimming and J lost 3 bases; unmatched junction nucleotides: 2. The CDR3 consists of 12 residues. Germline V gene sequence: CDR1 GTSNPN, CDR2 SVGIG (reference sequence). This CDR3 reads CAWSRTGYEQYV. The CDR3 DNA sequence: TGTGCCTGGAGCCGGACAGGCTACGAGCAGTACGTC.

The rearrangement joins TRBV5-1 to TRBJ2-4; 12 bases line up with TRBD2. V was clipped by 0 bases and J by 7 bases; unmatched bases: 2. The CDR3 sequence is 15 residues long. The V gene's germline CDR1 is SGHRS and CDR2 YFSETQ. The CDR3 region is CASSLGTSGTNIQYF. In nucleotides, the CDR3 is TGCGCCAGCAGCTTGGGGACTAGCGGGACGAACATTCAGTACTTC.

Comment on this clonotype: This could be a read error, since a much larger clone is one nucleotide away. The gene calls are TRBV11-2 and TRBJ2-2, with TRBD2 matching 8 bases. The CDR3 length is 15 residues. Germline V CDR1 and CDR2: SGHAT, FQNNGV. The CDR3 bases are TGTGTCAGCAGCCACGGGAGGGCCGGCACCGGGGAGCTGTTTTTT. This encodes CVSSHGRAGTGELFF.

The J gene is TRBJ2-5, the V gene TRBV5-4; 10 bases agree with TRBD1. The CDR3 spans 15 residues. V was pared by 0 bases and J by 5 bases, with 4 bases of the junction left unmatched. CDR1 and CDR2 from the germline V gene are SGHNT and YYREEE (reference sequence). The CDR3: CASSLVGQGGETQYF. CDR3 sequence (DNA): TGTGCCAGCAGCTTGGTAGGACAGGGGGGTGAGACCCAGTACTTC.

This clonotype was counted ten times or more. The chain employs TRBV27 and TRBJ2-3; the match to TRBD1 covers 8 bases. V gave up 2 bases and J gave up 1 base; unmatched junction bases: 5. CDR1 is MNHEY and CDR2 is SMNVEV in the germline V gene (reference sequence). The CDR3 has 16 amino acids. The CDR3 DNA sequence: TGTGCCAGCAGTTTAGACCAGGGGGCGGGCACAGATACGCAGTATTTT. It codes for CASSLDQGAGTDTQYF.

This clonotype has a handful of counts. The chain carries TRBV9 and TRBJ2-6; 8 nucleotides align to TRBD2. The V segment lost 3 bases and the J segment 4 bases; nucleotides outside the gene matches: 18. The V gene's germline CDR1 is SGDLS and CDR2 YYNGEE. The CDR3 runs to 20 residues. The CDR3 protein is CASSAPGAGGTPLGANVLTF. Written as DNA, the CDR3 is TGTGCCAGCAGCGCCCCGGGGGCGGGAGGAACTCCTTTGGGGGCCAACGTCCTGACTTTC.

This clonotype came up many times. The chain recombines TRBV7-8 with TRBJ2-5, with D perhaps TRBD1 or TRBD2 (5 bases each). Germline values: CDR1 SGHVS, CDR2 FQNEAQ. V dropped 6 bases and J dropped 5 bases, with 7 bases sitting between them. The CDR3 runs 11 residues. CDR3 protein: CASRWGETQYF. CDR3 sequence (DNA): TGTGCCAGCAGGTGGGGGGAGACCCAGTACTTC.

The CDR3 sequence is CASGPGQGAGELFF. In DNA, the CDR3 is TGTGCTAGTGGGCCGGGACAGGGGGCCGGGGAGCTGTTTTTT. This sequence joins TRBV12-5 and TRBJ2-2, with 11 bases lining up with TRBD1. V shed 6 bases, J shed 6 bases, and the junction held 3 bases outside the gene matches. Germline CDR1 is LGHNT and CDR2 is FRNRAP. The CDR3 contains 14 residues.

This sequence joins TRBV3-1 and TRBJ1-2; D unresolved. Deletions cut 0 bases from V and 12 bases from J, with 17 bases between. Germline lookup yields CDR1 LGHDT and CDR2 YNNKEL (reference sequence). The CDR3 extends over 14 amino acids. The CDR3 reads CASSQDSPTAANTF. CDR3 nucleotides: TGTGCCAGCAGCCAAGATTCCCCCACAGCGGCCAACACCTTC.

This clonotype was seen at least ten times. CDR3 protein: CASSGAIGGREQYF. DNA of the CDR3: TGTGCCAGCAGTGGGGCCATTGGAGGGCGAGAGCAGTACTTC. The chain recombines TRBV2 with TRBJ2-7; a weak D match, TRBD2 (6 bases). The CDR3 extends over 14 amino acids. The V end lost 4 bases, the J end lost 7 bases, and 17 bases lay between the germline ends. CDR1 SNHLY and CDR2 FYNNEI come from the germline V gene.

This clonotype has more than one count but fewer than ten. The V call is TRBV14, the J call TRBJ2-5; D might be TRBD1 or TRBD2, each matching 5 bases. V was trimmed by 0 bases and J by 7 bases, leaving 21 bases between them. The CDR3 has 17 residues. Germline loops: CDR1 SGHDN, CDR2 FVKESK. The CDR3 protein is CASSQDYGTATLGTQYF. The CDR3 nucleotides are TGTGCCAGCAGCCAAGATTATGGGACCGCGACCCTTGGGACCCAGTACTTC.